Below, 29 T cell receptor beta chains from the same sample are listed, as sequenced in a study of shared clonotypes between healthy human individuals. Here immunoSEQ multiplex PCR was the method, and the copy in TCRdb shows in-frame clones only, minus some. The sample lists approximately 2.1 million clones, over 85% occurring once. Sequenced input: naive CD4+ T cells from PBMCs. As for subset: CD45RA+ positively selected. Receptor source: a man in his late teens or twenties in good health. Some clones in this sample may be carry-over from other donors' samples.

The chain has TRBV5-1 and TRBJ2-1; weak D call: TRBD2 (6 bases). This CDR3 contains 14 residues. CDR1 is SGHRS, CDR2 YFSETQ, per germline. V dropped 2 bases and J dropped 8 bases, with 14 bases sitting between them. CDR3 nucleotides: TGCGCCAGCAGCTTCGGGGGAGTCACGGATGAGCAGTTCTTC. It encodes CASSFGGVTDEQFF.

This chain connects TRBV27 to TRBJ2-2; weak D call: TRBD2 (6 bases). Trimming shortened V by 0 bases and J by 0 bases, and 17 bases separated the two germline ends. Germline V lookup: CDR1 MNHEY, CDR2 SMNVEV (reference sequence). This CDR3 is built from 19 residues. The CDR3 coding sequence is TGTGCCAGCAGTTTATCATCCTTGGGGCTAGCGACGAACACCGGGGAGCTGTTTTTT. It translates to CASSLSSLGLATNTGELFF.

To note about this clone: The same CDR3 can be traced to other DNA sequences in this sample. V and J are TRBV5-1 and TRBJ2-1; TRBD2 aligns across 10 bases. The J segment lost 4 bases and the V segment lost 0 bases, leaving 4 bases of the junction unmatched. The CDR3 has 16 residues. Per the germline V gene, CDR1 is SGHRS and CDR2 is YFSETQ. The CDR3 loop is CASSLDRLAGYNEQFF. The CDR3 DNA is TGCGCCAGCAGCTTGGATCGACTAGCGGGTTACAATGAGCAGTTCTTC.

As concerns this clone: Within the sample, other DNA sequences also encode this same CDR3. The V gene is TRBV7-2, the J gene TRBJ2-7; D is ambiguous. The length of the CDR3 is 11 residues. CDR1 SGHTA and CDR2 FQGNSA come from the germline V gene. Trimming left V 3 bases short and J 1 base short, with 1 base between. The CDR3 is CASSFSYEQYF. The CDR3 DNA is TGTGCCAGCAGCTTTTCCTACGAGCAGTACTTC.

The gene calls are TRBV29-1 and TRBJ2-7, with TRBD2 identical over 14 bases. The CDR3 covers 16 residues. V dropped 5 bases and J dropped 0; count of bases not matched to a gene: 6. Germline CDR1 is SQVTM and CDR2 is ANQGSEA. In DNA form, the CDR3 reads TGCAGCGTTACCGGGACTAGCGGGGGAAGCTCCTACGAGCAGTACTTC. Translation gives CSVTGTSGGSSYEQYF.

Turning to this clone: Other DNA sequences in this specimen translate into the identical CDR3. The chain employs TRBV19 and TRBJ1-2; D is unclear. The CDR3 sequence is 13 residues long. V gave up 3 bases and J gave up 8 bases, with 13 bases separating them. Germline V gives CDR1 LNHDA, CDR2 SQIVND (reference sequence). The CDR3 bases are TGTGCCAGTAGTATCGAGCGGGGAGGCGGCTACACCTTC. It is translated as CASSIERGGGYTF. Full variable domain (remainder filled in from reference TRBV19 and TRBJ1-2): DGGITQSPKYLFRKEGQNVTLSCEQNLNHDAMYWYRQDPGQGLRLIYYSQIVNDFQKGDIAEGYSVSREKKESFPLTVTSAQKNPTAFYLCASSIERGGGYTFGSGTRLTVV.

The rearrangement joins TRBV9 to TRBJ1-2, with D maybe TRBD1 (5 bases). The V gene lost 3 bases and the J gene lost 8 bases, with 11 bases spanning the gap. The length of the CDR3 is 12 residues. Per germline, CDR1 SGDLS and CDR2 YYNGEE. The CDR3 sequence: CASSERGLGYTF. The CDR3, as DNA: TGTGCCAGCAGCGAACGGGGGTTGGGCTACACCTTC.

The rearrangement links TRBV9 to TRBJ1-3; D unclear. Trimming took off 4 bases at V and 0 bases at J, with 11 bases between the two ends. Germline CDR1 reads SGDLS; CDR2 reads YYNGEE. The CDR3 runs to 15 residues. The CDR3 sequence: CASSIIGTSGNTIYF. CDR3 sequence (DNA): TGTGCCAGCAGCATAATAGGCACCTCTGGAAACACCATATATTTT.

The CDR3 sequence: CSVGVAGTDTQYF. The CDR3 DNA reads as TGCAGCGTTGGGGTAGCGGGCACAGATACGCAGTATTTT. The chain has TRBV29-1 and TRBJ2-3; maybe TRBD2 (6 bases). Looked up from germline, CDR1 is SQVTM and CDR2 is ANQGSEA. This CDR3 spans 13 amino acids. Trimming removed 4 bases from V and 1 base from J, with 9 bases in between.

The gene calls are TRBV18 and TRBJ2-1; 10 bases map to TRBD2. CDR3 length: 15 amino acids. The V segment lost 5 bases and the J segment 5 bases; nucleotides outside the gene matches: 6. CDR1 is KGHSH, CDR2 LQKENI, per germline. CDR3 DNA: TGTGCCAGCTCATATCTAGCGGGAGTCGACAATGAGCAGTTCTTC. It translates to CASSYLAGVDNEQFF.

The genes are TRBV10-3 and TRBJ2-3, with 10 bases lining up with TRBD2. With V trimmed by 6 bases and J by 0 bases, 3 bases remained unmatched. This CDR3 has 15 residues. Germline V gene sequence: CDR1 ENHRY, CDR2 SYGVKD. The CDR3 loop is CAISLAGVSTDTQYF. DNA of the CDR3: TGTGCCATCAGCCTAGCGGGAGTCAGCACAGATACGCAGTATTTT.

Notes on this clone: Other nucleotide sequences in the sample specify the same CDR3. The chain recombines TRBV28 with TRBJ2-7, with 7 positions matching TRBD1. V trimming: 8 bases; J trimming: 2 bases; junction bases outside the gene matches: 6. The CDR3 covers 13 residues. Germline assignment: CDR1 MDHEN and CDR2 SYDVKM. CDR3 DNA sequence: TGTGCCAGCCGGACAGGACCAGCCTACGAGCAGTACTTC. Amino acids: CASRTGPAYEQYF.

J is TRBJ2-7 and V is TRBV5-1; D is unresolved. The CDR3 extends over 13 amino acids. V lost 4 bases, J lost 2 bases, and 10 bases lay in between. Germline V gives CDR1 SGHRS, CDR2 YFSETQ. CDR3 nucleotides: TGCGCCAGCAGCGTGACTGCCACCTACGAGCAGTACTTC. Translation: CASSVTATYEQYF.

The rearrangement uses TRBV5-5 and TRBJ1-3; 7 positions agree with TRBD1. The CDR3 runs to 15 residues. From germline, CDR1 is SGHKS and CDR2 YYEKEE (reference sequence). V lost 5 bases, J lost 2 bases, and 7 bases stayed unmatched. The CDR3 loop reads CASRTTGVAGNTIYF. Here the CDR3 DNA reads TGTGCCAGCAGGACCACAGGGGTAGCTGGAAACACCATATATTTT.

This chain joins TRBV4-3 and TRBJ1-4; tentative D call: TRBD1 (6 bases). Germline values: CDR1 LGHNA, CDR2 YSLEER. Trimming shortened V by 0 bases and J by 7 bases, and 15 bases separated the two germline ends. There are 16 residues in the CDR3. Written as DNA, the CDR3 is TGCGCCAGCAGCCAAGATCCCGGAGGGGGTGGTGAAAAACTGTTTTTT. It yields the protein CASSQDPGGGGEKLFF.

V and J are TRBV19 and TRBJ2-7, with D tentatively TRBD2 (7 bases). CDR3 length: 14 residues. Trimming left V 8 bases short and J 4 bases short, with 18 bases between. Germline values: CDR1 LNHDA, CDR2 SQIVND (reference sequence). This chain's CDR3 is CASGSLGGAYEQYF. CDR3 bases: TGTGCCAGTGGCTCCTTGGGGGGGGCTTACGAGCAGTACTTC.

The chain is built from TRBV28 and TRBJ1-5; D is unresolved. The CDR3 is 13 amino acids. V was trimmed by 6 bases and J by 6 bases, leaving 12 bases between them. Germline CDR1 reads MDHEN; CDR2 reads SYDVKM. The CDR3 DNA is TGTGCCAGCAGGGCCGGGGTTACTCAGCCCCAGCATTTT. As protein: CASRAGVTQPQHF.

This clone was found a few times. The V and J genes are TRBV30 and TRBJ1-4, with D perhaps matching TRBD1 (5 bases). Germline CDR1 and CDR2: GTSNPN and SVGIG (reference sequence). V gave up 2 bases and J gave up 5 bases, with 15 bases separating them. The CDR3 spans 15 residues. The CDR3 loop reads CAWSYPSAGNEKLFF. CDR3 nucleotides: TGTGCCTGGAGTTACCCCTCGGCAGGGAATGAAAAACTGTTTTTT.

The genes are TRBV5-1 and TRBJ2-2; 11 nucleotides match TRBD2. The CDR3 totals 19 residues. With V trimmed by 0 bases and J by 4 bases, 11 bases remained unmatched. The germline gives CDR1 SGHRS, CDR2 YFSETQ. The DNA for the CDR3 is TGCGCCAGCAGCTTGGGGACAGGCCTACTAGCGGGAGCCACCGGGGAGCTGTTTTTT. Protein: CASSLGTGLLAGATGELFF. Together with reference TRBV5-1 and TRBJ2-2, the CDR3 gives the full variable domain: KAGVTQTPRYLIKTRGQQVTLSCSPISGHRSVSWYQQTPGQGLQFLFEYFSETQRNKGNFPGRFSGRQFSNSRSEMNVSTLELGDSALYLCASSLGTGLLAGATGELFFGEGSRLTVL.

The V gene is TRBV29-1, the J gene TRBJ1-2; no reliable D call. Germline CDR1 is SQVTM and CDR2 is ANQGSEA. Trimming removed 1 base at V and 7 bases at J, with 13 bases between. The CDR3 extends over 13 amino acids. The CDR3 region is CSVEATRWGGYTF. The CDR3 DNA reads TGCAGCGTTGAAGCGACGCGTTGGGGTGGCTACACCTTC.

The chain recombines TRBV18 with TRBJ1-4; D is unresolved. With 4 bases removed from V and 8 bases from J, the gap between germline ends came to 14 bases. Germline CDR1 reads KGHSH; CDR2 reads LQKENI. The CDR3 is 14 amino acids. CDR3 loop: CASSRVRVGEKLFF. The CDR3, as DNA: TGTGCCAGCTCACGTGTCCGGGTCGGCGAAAAACTGTTTTTT.

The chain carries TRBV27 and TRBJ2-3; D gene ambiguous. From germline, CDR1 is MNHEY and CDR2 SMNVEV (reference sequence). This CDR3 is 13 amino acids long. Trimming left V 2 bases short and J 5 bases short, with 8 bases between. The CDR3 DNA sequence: TGTGCCAGCAGTTTAAGGTGGAAAGATACGCAGTATTTT. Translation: CASSLRWKDTQYF.

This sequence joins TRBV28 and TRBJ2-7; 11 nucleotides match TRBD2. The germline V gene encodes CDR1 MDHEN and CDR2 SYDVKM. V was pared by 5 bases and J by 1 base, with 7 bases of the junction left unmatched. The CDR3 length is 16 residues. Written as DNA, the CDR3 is TGTGCCAGCAGTCCTACCGGGACTAGCGGTTCCTACGAGCAGTACTTC. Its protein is CASSPTGTSGSYEQYF. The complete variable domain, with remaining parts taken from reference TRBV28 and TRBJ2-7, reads DVKVTQSSRYLVKRTGEKVFLECVQDMDHENMFWYRQDPGLGLRLIYFSYDVKMKEKGDIPEGYSVSREKKERFSLILESASTNQTSMYLCASSPTGTSGSYEQYFGPGTRLTVT.

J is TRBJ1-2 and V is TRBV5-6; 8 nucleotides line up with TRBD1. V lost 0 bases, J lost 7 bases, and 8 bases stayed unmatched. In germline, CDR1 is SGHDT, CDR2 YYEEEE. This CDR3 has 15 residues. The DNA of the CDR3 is TGTGCCAGCAGCTTGGGACAGGGGACGATCGGTGGCTACACCTTC. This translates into CASSLGQGTIGGYTF.

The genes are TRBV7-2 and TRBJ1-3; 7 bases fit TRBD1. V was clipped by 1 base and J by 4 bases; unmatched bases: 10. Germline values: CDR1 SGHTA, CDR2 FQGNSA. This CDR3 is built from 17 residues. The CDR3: CASSLGYRGTWGNTIYF. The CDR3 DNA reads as TGTGCCAGCAGCTTAGGTTACAGGGGAACCTGGGGAAACACCATATATTTT.

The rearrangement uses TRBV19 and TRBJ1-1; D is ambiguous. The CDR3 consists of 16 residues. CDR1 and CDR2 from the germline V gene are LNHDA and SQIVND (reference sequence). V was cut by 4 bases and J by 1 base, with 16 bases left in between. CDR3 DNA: TGTGCCAGTAGTACCGCGGCAGGCCGGAGGAACACTGAAGCTTTCTTT. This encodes CASSTAAGRRNTEAFF.

The CDR3 loop is CASSRRYDTEAFF. The CDR3 DNA follows: TGTGCCAGCAGCCGACGGTACGACACTGAAGCTTTCTTT. The V gene is TRBV27, the J gene TRBJ1-1; D not resolved. The ends were cut back, 6 bases at V and 3 bases at J, with 11 bases in the middle. Germline V gene sequence: CDR1 MNHEY, CDR2 SMNVEV (reference sequence). The CDR3 extends over 13 amino acids.

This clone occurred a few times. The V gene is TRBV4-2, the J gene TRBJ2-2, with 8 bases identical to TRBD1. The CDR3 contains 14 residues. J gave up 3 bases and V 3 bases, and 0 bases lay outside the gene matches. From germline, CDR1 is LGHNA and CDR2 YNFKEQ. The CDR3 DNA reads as TGTGCCAGCAGCCAGGGACAGGACACCGGGGAGCTGTTTTTT. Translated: CASSQGQDTGELFF.

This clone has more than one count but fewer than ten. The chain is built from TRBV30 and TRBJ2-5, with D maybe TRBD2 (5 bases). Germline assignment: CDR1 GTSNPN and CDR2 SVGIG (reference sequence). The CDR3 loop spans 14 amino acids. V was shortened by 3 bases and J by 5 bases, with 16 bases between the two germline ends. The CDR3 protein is CAWRGAGARETQYF. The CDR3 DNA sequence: TGTGCCTGGAGGGGAGCAGGAGCCCGGGAGACCCAGTACTTC.